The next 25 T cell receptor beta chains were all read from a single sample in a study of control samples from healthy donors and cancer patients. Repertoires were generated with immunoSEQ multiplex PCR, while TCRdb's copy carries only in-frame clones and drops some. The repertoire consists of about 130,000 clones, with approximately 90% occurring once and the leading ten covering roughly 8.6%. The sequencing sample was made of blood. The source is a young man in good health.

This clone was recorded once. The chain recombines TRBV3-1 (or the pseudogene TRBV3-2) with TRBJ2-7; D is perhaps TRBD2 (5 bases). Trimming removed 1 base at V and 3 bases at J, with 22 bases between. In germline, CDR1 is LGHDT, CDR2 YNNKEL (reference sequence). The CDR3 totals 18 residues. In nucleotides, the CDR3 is TGTGCCAGCAGCCAAGTAGGCATTCCGGGGATTGCGCGCTACGAGCAGTACTTC. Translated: CASSQVGIPGIARYEQYF.

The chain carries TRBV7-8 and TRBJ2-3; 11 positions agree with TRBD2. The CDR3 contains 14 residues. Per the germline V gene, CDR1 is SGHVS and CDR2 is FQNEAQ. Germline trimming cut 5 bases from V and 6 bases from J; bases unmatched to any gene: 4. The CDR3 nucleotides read TGTGCCAGCAGCCCTTGGACTAGCGGGGATACGCAGTATTTT. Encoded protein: CASSPWTSGDTQYF. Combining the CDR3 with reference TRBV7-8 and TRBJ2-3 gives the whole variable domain GAGVSQSPRYKVAKRGQDVALRCDPISGHVSLFWYQQALGQGPEFLTYFQNEAQLDKSGLPSDRFFAERPEGSVSTLKIQRTQQEDSAVYLCASSPWTSGDTQYFGPGTRLTVL.

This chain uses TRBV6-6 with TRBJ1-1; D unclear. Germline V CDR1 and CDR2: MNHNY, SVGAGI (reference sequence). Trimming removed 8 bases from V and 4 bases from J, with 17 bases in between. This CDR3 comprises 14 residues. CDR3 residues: CASWAAPGGTEAFF. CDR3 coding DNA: TGTGCCAGCTGGGCAGCTCCGGGTGGCACTGAAGCTTTCTTT.

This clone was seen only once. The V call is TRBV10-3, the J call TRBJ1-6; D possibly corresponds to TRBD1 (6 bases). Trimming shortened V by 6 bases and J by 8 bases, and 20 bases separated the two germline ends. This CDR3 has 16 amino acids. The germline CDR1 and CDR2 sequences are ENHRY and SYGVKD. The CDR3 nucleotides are TGTGCCATCAGCGATCTTCATCAGGGGTCCGATTCACCCCTCCACTTT. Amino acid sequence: CAISDLHQGSDSPLHF.

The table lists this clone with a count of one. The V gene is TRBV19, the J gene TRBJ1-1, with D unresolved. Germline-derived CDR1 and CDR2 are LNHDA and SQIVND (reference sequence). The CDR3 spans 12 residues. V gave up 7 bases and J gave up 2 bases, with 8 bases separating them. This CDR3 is CASTLGNTEAFF. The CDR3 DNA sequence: TGTGCCAGTACGCTGGGAAACACTGAAGCTTTCTTT.

CDR3 loop: CASSHFTRGQAYNEQFF. Here the CDR3 DNA reads TGTGCCAGCAGCCATTTTACGCGCGGGCAAGCCTACAATGAGCAGTTCTTC. The chain joins TRBV3-1 (or the pseudogene TRBV3-2) to TRBJ2-1; a possible D gene is TRBD2 (5 bases). V dropped 3 bases and J dropped 2 bases, with 17 bases sitting between them. Germline CDR1 and CDR2: LGHDT and YNNKEL (reference sequence). This CDR3 comprises 17 residues.

CDR3 loop: CASSQVAGTGNLSYGYTF. CDR3 bases: TGCGCCAGCAGCCAAGTCGCCGGGACAGGGAACCTTTCCTATGGCTACACCTTC. This chain uses TRBV4-1 with TRBJ1-2; TRBD1 matches at 9 bases. The CDR3 is 18 amino acids. Germline V gene data show CDR1 as MGHRA and CDR2 as YSYEKL. Unmatched junction bases numbered 13, after V lost 1 base and J lost 4 bases.

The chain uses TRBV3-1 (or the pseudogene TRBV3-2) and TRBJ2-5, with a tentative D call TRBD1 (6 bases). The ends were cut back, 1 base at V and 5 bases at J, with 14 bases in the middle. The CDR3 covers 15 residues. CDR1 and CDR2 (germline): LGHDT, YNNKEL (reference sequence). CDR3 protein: CASSQGAGDYETQYF. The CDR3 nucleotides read TGTGCCAGCAGCCAAGGGGCAGGGGATTACGAGACCCAGTACTTC.

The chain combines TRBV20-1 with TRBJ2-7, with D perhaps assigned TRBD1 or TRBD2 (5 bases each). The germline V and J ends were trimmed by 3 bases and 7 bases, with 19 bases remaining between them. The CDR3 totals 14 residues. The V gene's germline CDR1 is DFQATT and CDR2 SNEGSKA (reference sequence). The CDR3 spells CSASSGHREWEQYF. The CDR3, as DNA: TGCAGTGCTAGTTCGGGGCACCGAGAGTGGGAGCAGTACTTC.

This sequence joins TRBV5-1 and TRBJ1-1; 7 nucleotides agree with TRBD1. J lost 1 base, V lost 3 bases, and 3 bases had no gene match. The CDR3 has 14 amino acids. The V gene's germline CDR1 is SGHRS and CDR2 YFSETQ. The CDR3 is CASSWRQGNTEAFF. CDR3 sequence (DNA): TGCGCCAGCAGCTGGCGACAGGGGAACACTGAAGCTTTCTTT.

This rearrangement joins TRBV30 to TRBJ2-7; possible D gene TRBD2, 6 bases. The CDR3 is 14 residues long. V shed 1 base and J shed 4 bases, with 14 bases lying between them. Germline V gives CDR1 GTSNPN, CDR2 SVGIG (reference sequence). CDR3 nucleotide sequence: TGTGCCTGGAGTGGAGGGAGGAGTCTGTACGAGCAGTACTTC. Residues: CAWSGGRSLYEQYF.

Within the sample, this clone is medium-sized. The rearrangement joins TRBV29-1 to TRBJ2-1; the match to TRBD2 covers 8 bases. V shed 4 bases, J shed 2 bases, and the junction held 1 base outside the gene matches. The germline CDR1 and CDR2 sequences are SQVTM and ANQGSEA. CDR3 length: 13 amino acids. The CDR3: CSVATSAYNEQFF. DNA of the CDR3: TGCAGCGTTGCGACTAGCGCCTACAATGAGCAGTTCTTC.

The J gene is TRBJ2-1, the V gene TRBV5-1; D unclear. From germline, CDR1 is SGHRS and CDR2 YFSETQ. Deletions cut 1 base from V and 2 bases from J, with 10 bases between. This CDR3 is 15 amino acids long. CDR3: CASSLYGGTYNEQFF. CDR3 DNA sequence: TGCGCCAGCAGCTTGTACGGTGGGACCTACAATGAGCAGTTCTTC.

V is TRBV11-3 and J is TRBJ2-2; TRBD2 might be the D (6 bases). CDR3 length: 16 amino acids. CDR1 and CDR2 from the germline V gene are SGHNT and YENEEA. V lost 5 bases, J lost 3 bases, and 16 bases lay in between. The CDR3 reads CASSPGGSQDTGELFF. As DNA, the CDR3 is TGTGCCAGCAGCCCTGGAGGGAGCCAGGACACCGGGGAGCTGTTTTTT.

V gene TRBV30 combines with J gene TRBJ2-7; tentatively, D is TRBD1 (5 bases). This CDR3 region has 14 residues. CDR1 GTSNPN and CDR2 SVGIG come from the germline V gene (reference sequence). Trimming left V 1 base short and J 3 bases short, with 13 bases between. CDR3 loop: CAWSGRGAFYEQYF. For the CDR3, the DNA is TGTGCCTGGAGTGGTCGTGGGGCGTTCTACGAGCAGTACTTC.

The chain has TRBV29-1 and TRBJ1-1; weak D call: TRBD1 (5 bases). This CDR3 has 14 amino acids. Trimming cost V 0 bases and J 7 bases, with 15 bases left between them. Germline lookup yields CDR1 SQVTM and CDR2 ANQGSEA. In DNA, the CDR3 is TGCAGCGTTGAAGATCGGTACCGGGGGGATGAAGCTTTCTTT. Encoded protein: CSVEDRYRGDEAFF. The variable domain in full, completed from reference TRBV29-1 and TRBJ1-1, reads SAVISQKPSRDICQRGTSLTIQCQVDSQVTMMFWYRQQPGQSLTLIATANQGSEATYESGFVIDKFPISRPNLTFSTLTVSNMSPEDSSIYLCSVEDRYRGDEAFFGQGTRLTVV.

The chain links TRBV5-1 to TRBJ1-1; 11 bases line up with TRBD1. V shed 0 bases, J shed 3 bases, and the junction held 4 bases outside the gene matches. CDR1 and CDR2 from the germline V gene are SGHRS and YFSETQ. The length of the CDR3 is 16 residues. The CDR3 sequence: CASSLAGTGGHTEAFF. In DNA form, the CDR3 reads TGCGCCAGCAGCTTGGCCGGGACAGGGGGACACACTGAAGCTTTCTTT.

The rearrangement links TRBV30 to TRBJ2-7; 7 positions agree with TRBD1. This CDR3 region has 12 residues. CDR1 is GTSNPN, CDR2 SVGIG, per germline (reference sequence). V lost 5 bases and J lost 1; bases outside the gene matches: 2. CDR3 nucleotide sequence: TGTGCCTGGGGGGGACAGTCCTACGAGCAGTACTTC. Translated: CAWGGQSYEQYF.

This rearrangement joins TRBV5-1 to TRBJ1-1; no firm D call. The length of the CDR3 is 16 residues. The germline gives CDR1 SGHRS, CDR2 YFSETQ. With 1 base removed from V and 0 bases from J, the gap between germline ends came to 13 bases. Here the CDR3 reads CASSLLDGRMNTEAFF. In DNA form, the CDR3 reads TGCGCCAGCAGCTTGTTAGACGGAAGAATGAACACTGAAGCTTTCTTT.

CDR3 in amino acids: CASSIWAAGSTDTQYF. CDR3 coding DNA: TGCGCCAGCAGCATCTGGGCGGCGGGGAGCACAGATACGCAGTATTTT. The chain is built from TRBV5-1 and TRBJ2-3; D may be TRBD2 (6 bases). V lost 4 bases, J lost 0 bases, and 15 bases lay in between. CDR1 SGHRS and CDR2 YFSETQ come from the germline V gene. The CDR3 has 16 amino acids.

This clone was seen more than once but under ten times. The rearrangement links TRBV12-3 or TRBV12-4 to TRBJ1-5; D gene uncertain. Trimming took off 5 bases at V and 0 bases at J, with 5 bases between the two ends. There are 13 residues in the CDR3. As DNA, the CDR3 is TGTGCCAGCAGTGTTTATAGCAATCAGCCCCAGCATTTT. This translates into CASSVYSNQPQHF.

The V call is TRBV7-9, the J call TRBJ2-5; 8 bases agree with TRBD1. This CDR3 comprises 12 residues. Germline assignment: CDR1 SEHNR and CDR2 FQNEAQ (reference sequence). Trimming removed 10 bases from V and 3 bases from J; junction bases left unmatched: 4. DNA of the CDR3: TGTGCCACCGCAGGGGGCGAAGAGACCCAGTACTTC. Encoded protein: CATAGGEETQYF.

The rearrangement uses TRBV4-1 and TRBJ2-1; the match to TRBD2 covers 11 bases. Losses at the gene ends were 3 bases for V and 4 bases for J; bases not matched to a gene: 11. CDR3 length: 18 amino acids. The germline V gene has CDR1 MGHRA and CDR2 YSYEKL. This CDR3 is CASSHRLAGGSRYNEQFF. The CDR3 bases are TGCGCCAGCAGCCATCGGCTAGCGGGGGGAAGTCGATACAATGAGCAGTTCTTC.

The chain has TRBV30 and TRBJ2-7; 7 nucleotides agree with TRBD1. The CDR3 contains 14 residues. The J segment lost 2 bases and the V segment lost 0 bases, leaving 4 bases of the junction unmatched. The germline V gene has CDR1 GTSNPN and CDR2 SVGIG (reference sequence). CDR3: CAWSVQGVAYEQYF. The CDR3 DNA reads TGTGCCTGGAGTGTTCAGGGGGTGGCCTACGAGCAGTACTTC.

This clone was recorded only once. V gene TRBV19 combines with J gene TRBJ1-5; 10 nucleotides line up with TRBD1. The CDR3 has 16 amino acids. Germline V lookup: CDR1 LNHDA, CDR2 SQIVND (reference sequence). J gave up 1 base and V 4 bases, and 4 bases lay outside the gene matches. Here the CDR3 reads CASSTRTGGSNQPQHF. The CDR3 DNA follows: TGTGCCAGTAGTACACGGACAGGGGGAAGCAATCAGCCCCAGCATTTT.